This TCR beta chain was documented in a study of T cell responses to AZD1222 COVID-19 vaccine. Overall study results and limits: Donors were mostly white British, more females; clonal diversity possibly underestimated.

TCRdb keeps only in-frame clones here, not all; method: immunoSEQ multiplex PCR. The sample records around 100,000 clones, about 89% being singletons. The junction had 4 bases not matched to a gene; V was cut back by 4 bases and J by 2 bases. Germline V gives CDR1 SGHRS, CDR2 YFSETQ. The CDR3 spans 14 residues. On this clone: Antigen specificity is unknown.

Sequencing used peripheral blood, obtained on day 0 of MenACWY control vaccination. The chain recombines TRBV5-1 with TRBJ2-7; TRBD1 matches at 9 bases. This sequence was found in an adult in good health. Written as DNA, the CDR3 is TGCGCCAGCAGCCCGGGACAGGGTCCCTACGAGCAGTACTTC. Translating it yields CASSPGQGPYEQYF.